This T cell receptor beta chain was captured by sequencing in a study of cytomegalovirus exposure and HLA in healthy donors. Study-wide points: In a later analysis, productive TCRs from donors in an Asian-associated ancestry cluster reportedly carried fewer N-insertions than the cohort mean. The study put under 200 TCR beta chains on its list as cytomegalovirus-associated. Several of the most significant clusters were apparently associated with common viral pathogens in a later analysis.

PCR involved 60 Vbeta and 13 Jbeta primers. Libraries were prepared by immunoSEQ multiplex PCR; TCRdb keeps only in-frame clonotypes and omits some of them. The data contain over 50,000 clones, about four fifths of them singletons. V lost 0 bases, J lost 5 bases, and 16 bases lay in between. CDR1 and CDR2 from the germline V gene are MNHEY and SVGAGI. CDR3 length: 16 amino acids. Turning to this clone: The antigen is unknown.

This chain links TRBV6-5 with TRBJ1-2; no definite D call. The sequence was obtained from a man in his forties in good health and CMV-seronegative. The sequenced sample was PBMCs. The CDR3 here is CASSYSGGSTLYGYTF. The CDR3, as DNA: TGTGCCAGCAGTTACTCGGGCGGGTCGACATTATATGGCTACACCTTC.